This T cell receptor (beta chain) was captured by sequencing in a study of cytotoxic CD8 clonotypes in ibrutinib-treated CLL. At the level of the study: IGHV unmutated 17 to 18; relapsed/refractory some ten; treatment-naive around 14. General observations from the study: Public clonotypes (which were uncommon) either contracted or remained stable on treatment. T-cell clonality at baseline went above that of age-matched healthy donors and rose and fell with circulating CD8+ T-cell counts.

Turning to this clone: Antigen specificity is unknown.

Trimming cost V 6 bases and J 7 bases, with 12 bases left between them. CDR3 size: 12 residues. Germline-derived CDR1 and CDR2 are KGHSH and LQKENI. Profiling relied on immunoSEQ multiplex PCR, and the TCRdb table lists in-frame clones only, not all of them. The data hold roughly 220,000 clones, with over 65% observed a single time. The starting material was PBMCs, obtained after 12 months of ibrutinib treatment. This clonotype was obtained from a human donor with chronic lymphocytic leukemia. The rearrangement joins TRBV18 to TRBJ1-2; D gene uncertain. The CDR3 bases are TGTGCCAGCTCGAACTTGGGGTTTGGCTACACCTTC. Translating it yields CASSNLGFGYTF.